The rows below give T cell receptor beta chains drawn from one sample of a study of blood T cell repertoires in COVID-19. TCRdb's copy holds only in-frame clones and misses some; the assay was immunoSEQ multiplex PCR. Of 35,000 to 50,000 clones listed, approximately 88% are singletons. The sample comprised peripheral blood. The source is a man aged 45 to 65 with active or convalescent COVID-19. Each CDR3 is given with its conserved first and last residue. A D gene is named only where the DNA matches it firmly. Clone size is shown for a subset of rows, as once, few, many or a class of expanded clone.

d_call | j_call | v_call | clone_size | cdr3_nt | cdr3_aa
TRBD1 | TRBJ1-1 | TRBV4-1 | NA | TGCGCCAGCAGCCCGCTAGCGGACAGGGTGAACACTGAAGCTTTCTTT | CASSPLADRVNTEAFF
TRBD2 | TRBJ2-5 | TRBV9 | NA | TGTGCCAGCAGCGTAGGGAATAGCGGGGGGGAGACCCAGTACTTC | CASSVGNSGGETQYF
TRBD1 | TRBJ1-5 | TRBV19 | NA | TGTGCCAGTAGTAGCACAGGGGCTGGGGGCAATCAGCCCCAGCATTTT | CASSSTGAGGNQPQHF
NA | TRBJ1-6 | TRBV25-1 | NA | TGTGCCAGCAGTGAAGAAACAGGGAGCTCCTATAATTCACCCCTCCACTTT | CASSEETGSSYNSPLHF
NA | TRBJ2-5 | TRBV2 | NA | TGTGCCAGCAGTGGATCAGCGGGTGAGACCCAGTACTTC | CASSGSAGETQYF
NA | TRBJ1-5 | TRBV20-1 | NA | TGCAGTGCTAGTTCGGTACAGGGCAATCAGCCCCAGCATTTT | CSASSVQGNQPQHF
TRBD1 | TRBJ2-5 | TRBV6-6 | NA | TGTGCCAGCAGCCCGGGACAGCAAGAGACCCAGTACTTC | CASSPGQQETQYF
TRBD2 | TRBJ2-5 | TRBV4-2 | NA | TGTGCCAGCAGCCCGTACTTGGGACTAGCGGGCGGGGAGACCCAGTACTTC | CASSPYLGLAGGETQYF
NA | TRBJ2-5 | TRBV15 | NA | TGTGCCACCAGCCCAAGACAGAAAGAGACCCAGTACTTC | CATSPRQKETQYF
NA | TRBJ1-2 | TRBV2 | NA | TGTGCCAGCAGTTCATACAGTGTGGCGAGCTATGGCTACACCTTC | CASSSYSVASYGYTF
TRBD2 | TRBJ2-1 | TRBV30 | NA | TGTGCCTGGGCGTCCCGACTAGCGATCTACAATGAGCAGTTCTTC | CAWASRLAIYNEQFF
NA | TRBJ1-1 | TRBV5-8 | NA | TGTGCCAGCAGCTTGGACAGCACTGAAGCTTTCTTT | CASSLDSTEAFF
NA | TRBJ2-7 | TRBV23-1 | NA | TGCGCCAGCAGTGTTTGGGACACCTACGAGCAGTACTTC | CASSVWDTYEQYF
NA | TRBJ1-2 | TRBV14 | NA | TGTGCCAGCAGCCAAGTACAGGGAGACTATGGCTACACCTTC | CASSQVQGDYGYTF
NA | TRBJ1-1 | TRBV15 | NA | TGTGCCACCAGCAGAGATACAGCGAACACTGAAGCTTTCTTT | CATSRDTANTEAFF
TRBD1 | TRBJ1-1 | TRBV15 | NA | TGTGCCACCAGCGTACCGGGACAGGGGAACACTGAAGCTTTCTTT | CATSVPGQGNTEAFF
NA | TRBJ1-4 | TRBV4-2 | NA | TGTGCCAGCAGCCAAGGGAGTAGGACTAATGAAAAACTGTTTTTT | CASSQGSRTNEKLFF
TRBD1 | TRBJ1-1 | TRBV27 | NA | TGTGCCAGCAGTCCCCGACAGGGGGCGTCGAGGGGCACTGAAGCTTTCTTT | CASSPRQGASRGTEAFF
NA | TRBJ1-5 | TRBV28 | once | TGTGCCACAAGCAAGGCGGGGTCGGGCAATCAGCCCCAGCATTTT | CATSKAGSGNQPQHF
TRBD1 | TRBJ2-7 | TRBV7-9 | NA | TGTGCCAGCAGCATTACCGGGACAGCCTACGAGCAGTACTTC | CASSITGTAYEQYF
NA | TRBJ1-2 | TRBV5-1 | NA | TGCGCCAGCAGCTTGGGACACGGGGTCGATGGCTACACCTTC | CASSLGHGVDGYTF
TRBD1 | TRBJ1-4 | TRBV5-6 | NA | TGTGCCAGCAGCTTGGCGACAGGGCAACTGTTTTTT | CASSLATGQLFF
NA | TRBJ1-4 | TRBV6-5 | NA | TGTGCCAGCAGGGGCGATGGGGCAAATGAAAAACTGTTTTTT | CASRGDGANEKLFF
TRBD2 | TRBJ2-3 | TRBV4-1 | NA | TGCGCCAGCAGCCAAGATCCGGCGGGGGGGCAAAGGGGAGCGCAGTATTTT | CASSQDPAGGQRGAQYF
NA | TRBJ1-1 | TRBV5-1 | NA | TGCGCCAGCAGCTTGGAGGGCAGGGTGGGCACTGAAGCTTTCTTT | CASSLEGRVGTEAFF
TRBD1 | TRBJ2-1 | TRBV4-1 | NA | TGCGCCAGCAGCCAAGGAAGGGGGCGGGAGCAGTTCTTC | CASSQGRGREQFF
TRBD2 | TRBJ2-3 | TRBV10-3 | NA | TGTGCCATCAGTGAGTCACCAAGGACTAGCGGGGTTACCACAGATACGCAGTATTTT | CAISESPRTSGVTTDTQYF
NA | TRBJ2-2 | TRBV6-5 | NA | TGTGCCAGCACCAAGGACAGCTTCATCGGGGAGCTGTTTTTT | CASTKDSFIGELFF